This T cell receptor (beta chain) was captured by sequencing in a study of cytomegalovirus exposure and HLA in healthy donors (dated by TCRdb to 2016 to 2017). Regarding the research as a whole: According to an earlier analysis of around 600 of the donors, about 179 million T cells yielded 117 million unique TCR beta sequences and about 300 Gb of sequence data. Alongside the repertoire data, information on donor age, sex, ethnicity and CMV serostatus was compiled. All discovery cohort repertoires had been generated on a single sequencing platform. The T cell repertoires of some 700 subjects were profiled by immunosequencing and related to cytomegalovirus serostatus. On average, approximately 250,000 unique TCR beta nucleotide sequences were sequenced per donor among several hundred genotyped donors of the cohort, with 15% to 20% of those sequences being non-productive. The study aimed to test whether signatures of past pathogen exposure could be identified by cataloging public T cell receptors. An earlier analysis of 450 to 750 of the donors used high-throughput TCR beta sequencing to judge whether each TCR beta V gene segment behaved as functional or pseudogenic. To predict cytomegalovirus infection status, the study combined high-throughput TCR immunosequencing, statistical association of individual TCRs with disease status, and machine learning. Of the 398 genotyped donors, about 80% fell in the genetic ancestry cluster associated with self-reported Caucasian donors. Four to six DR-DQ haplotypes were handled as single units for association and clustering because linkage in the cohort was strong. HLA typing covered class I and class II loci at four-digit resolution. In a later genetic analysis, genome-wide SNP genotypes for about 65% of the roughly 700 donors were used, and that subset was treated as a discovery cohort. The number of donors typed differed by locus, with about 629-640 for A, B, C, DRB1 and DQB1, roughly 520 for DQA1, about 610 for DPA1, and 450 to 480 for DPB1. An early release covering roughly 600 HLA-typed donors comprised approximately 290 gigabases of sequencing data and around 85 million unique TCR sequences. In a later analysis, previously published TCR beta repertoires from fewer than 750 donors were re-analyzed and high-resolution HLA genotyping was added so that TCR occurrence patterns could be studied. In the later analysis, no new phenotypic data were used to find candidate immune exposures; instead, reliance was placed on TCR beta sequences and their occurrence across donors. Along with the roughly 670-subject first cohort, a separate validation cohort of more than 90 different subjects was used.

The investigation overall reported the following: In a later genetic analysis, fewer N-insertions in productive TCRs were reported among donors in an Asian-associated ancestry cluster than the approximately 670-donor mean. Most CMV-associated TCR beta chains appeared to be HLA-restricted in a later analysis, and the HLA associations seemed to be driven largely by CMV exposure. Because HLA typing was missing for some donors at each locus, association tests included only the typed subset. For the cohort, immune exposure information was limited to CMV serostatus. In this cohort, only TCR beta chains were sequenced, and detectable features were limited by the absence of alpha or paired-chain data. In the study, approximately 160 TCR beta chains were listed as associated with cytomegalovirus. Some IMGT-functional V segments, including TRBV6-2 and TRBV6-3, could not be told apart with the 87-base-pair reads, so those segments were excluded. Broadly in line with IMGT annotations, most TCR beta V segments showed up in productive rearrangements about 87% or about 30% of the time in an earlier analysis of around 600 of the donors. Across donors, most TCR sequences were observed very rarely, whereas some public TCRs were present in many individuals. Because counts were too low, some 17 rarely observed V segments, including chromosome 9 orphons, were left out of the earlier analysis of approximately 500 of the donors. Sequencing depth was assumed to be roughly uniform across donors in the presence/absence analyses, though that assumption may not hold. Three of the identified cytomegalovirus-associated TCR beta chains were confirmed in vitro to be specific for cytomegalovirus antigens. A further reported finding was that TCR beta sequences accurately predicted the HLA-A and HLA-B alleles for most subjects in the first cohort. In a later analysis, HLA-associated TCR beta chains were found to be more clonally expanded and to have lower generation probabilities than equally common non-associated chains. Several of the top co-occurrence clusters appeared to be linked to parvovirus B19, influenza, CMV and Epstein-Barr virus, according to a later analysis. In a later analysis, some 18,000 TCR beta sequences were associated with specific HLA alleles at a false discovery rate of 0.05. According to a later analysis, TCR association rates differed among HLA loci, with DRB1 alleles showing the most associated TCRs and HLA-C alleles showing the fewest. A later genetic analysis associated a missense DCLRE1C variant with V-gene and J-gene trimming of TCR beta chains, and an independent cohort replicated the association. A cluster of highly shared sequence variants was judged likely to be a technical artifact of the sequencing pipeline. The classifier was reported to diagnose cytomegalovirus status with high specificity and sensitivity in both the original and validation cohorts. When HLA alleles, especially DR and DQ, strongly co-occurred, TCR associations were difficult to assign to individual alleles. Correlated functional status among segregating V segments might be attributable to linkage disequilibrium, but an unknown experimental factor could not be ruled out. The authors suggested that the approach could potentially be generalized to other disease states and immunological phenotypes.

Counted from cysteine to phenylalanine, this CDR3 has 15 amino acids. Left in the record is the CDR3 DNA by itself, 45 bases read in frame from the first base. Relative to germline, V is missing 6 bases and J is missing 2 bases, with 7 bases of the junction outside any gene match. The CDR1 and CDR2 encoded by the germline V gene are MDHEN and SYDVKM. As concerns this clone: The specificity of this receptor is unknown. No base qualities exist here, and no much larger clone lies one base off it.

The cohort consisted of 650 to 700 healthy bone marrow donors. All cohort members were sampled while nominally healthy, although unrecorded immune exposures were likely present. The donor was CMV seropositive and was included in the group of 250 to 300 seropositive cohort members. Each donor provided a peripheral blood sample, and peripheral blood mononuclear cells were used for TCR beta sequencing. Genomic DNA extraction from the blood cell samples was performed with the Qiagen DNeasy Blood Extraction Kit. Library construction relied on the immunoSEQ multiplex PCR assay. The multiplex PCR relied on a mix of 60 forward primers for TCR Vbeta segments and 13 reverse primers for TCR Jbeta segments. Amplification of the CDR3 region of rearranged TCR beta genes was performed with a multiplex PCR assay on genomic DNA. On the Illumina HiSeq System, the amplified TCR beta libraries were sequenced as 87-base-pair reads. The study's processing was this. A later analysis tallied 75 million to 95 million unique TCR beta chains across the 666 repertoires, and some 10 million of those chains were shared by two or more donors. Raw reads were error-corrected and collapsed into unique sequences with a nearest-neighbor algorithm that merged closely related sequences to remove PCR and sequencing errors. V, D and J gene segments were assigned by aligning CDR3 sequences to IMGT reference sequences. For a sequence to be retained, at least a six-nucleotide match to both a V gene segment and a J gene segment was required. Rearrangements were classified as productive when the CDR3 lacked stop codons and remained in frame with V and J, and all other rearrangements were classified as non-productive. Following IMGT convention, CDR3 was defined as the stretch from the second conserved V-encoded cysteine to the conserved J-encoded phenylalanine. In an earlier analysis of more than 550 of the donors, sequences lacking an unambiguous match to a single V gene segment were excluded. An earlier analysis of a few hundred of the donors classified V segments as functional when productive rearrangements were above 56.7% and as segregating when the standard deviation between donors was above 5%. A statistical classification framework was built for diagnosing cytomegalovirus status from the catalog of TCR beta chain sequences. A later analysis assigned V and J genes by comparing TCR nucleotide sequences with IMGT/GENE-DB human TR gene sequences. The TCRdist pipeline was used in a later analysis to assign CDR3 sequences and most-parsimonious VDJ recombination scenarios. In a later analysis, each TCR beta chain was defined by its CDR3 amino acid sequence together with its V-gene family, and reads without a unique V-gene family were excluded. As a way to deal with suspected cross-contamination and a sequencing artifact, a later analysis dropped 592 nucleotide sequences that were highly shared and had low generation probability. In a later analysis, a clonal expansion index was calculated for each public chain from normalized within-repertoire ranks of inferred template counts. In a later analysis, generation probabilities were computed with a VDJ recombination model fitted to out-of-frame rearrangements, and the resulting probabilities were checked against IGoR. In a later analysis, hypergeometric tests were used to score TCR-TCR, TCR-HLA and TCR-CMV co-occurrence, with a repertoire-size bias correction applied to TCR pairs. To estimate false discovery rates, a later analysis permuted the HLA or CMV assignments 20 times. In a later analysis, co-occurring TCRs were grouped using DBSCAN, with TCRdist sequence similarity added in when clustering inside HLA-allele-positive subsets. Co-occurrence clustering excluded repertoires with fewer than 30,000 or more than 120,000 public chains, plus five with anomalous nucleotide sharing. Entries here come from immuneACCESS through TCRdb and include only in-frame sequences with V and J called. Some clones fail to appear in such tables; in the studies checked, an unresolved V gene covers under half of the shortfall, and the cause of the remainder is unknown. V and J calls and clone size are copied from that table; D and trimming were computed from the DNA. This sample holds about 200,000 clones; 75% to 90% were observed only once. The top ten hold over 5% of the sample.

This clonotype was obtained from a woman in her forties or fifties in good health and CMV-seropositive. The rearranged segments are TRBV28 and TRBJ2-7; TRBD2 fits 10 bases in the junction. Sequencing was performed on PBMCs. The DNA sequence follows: TGTGCCAGCAGCCCCTCGAGCGGGAGGGCCTACGAGCAGTACTTC. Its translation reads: CASSPSSGRAYEQYF.